The text below deals with one TCR beta chain. This specimen belongs to a study of T cells in localized non-small cell lung cancer. Generated by immunoSEQ multiplex PCR, the TCRdb table keeps only in-frame clones and is missing some. Of approximately 26,000 clones listed, about 81% are singletons. The specimen comprised peripheral blood, sampled before any cancer treatment. This receptor was identified in a woman aged 40-69 years with stage I lung adenocarcinoma.

In nucleotides, the CDR3 is TGTGCCAGTAGTATATCGGTGGGTCAGGCCTACTATGGCTACACCTTC. It codes for CASSISVGQAYYGYTF. The gene calls are TRBV19 and TRBJ1-2; D not resolved. Per germline, CDR1 LNHDA and CDR2 SQIVND (reference sequence). CDR3 size: 16 residues. Trimming took off 2 bases at V and 3 bases at J, with 16 bases between the two ends.